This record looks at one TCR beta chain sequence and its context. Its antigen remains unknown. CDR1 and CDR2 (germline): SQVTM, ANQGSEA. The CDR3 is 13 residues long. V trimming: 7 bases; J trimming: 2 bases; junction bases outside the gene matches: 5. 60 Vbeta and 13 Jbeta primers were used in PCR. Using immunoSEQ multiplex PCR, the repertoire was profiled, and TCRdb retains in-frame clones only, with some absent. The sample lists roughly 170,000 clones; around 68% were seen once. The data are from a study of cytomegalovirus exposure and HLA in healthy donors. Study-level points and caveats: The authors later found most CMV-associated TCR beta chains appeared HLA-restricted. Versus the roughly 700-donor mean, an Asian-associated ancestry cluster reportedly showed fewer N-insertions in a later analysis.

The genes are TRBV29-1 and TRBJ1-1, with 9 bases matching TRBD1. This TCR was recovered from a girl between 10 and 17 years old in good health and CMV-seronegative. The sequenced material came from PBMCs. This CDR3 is CSGRTGVNTEAFF. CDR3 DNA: TGCAGCGGACGGACAGGGGTAAACACTGAAGCTTTCTTT.